A selection of T cell receptor beta chains follows, all from one sample in a study of cytomegalovirus exposure and HLA in healthy donors. Assay: immunoSEQ multiplex PCR; the TCRdb copy retains only in-frame clones and omits some. This table has roughly 160,000 clones, 73% appearing once. The source material was PBMCs. These receptors were taken from a woman between 18 and 29 years old in good health and CMV-seropositive. Both conserved end residues are part of each CDR3. The D gene is left open where the match is weak. Only some rows state a clone size, as once, few, many or a class for expanded clones.

d_call j_call v_call clone_size cdr3_aa cdr3_nt
- TRBJ1-2 TRBV2 - CASSEVGLPLGYTF TGTGCCAGCAGTGAAGTGGGACTCCCCCTTGGCTACACCTTC
- TRBJ1-6 TRBV27 - CASSLFSSGDSPLHF TGTGCCAGCAGTTTATTTTCTTCAGGGGATTCACCCCTCCACTTT
TRBD1 TRBJ1-1 TRBV27 - CASSLSTGVEAFF TGTGCCAGCAGTTTATCCACAGGGGTTGAAGCTTTCTTT
- TRBJ2-5 TRBV6-5 - CASSDGVVETQYF TGTGCCAGCAGTGACGGGGTAGTAGAGACCCAGTACTTC
TRBD1 TRBJ2-7 TRBV5-1 once CASSSRQGEAYEQYF TGCGCCAGCAGCTCTCGACAGGGAGAAGCCTACGAGCAGTACTTC
- TRBJ2-5 TRBV10-2 - CASSVSNREETQYF TGCGCCAGCAGTGTCTCCAACAGGGAAGAGACCCAGTACTTC
TRBD1 TRBJ1-1 TRBV10-3 - CAISESGQGRTEAFF TGTGCCATCAGTGAGAGCGGACAGGGTCGAACTGAAGCTTTCTTT
- TRBJ2-7 TRBV6-5 - CASSPPGSYEQYF TGTGCCAGCAGCCCCCCGGGCTCCTACGAGCAGTACTTC
- TRBJ1-2 TRBV7-2 - CASSLFGKNYGYTF TGTGCCAGCAGCTTATTTGGCAAAAACTATGGCTACACCTTC
- TRBJ2-1 TRBV15 - CATSSQARGSYNEQFF TGTGCCACCAGCTCCCAGGCTCGGGGGTCCTACAATGAGCAGTTCTTC
- TRBJ1-4 TRBV7-9 - CASTPQGRSEKLFF TGTGCCAGCACCCCACAGGGTCGGAGTGAAAAACTGTTTTTT
- TRBJ1-2 TRBV21-1 - CASSKVLGGRPNYGYTF TGTGCCAGCAGCAAAGTGCTGGGGGGGAGACCGAACTATGGCTACACCTTC
TRBD2 TRBJ2-7 TRBV29-1 - CSVREDTSSYEQYF TGCAGCGTTCGGGAGGACACTTCCTCCTACGAGCAGTACTTC
- TRBJ1-6 TRBV25-1 - CASSEYGNGRDSPLHF TGTGCCAGCAGTGAATACGGGAACGGGAGGGATTCACCCCTCCACTTT
TRBD2 TRBJ2-1 TRBV6-4 few CASSAWGGSNNEQFF TGTGCCAGCTCAGCTTGGGGGGGAAGTAACAATGAGCAGTTCTTC
TRBD1 TRBJ1-6 TRBV4-3 - CASSQERQGNSPLHF TGCGCCAGCAGCCAAGAAAGACAGGGAAACTCACCCCTCCACTTT
- TRBJ1-1 TRBV2 - CASSETHLAFF TGTGCCAGCAGTGAGACACATCTGGCTTTCTTT
TRBD1 TRBJ1-4 TRBV2 - CASLKDRESTTNEKLFF TGTGCCAGCCTAAAGGACAGGGAGTCTACAACTAATGAAAAACTGTTTTTT
- TRBJ2-2 TRBV4-1 once CASSQKLMGQNTGELFF TGCGCCAGCAGCCAAAAGCTTATGGGACAGAACACCGGGGAGCTGTTTTTT
TRBD1 TRBJ1-5 TRBV7-2 - CASSLVRQGDQPQHF TGTGCCAGCAGCTTAGTTAGACAGGGGGATCAGCCCCAGCATTTT
TRBD1 TRBJ1-5 TRBV6-5 - CASSYSGTVNQPQHF TGTGCCAGCAGTTACTCGGGGACAGTCAATCAGCCCCAGCATTTT
- TRBJ2-3 TRBV7-3 - CASSLGGGGSDTQYF TGTGCCAGCAGCCTGGGCGGCGGGGGCTCAGATACGCAGTATTTT
- TRBJ1-2 TRBV6-6 - CASWVTTGPGGYTF TGTGCCAGTTGGGTCACGACAGGTCCGGGCGGCTACACCTTC
- TRBJ1-2 TRBV2 - CASSPGPSRGYTF TGTGCCAGCAGCCCCGGTCCTTCGCGAGGCTACACCTTC
TRBD1 TRBJ1-5 TRBV5-4 - CASSLDQGASGQPQHF TGTGCCAGCAGCTTGGATCAGGGGGCATCGGGCCAGCCCCAGCATTTT
- TRBJ2-7 TRBV2 - CASSEDRYEQYF TGTGCCAGCAGTGAAGACAGGTACGAGCAGTACTTC
TRBD2 TRBJ2-5 TRBV5-1 - CASGTTGGETQYF TGCGCCAGCGGAACGACGGGAGGGGAGACCCAGTACTTC
- TRBJ1-1 TRBV2 - CASSRIPNTEAFF TGTGCCAGCAGCCGTATTCCGAACACTGAAGCTTTCTTT
TRBD1 TRBJ2-4 TRBV4-3 - CASSLTGVGKNIQYF TGCGCCAGCAGCCTCACAGGGGTCGGCAAAAACATTCAGTACTTC
- TRBJ1-5 TRBV6-5 - CASSKYPTDQPQHF TGTGCCAGCAGCAAATATCCCACTGATCAGCCCCAGCATTTT
TRBD1 TRBJ1-2 TRBV4-1 - CASSQAQGNGYTF TGCGCCAGCAGCCAAGCACAGGGGAATGGCTACACCTTC
- TRBJ1-5 TRBV5-8 - CASSRQGGGNQPQHF TGTGCCAGCAGTCGGCAGGGTGGGGGCAATCAGCCCCAGCATTTT
TRBD2 TRBJ2-7 TRBV10-3 - CAISPGGEQYF TGTGCCATCAGTCCCGGGGGGGAGCAGTACTTC
TRBD2 TRBJ2-1 TRBV5-4 - CASSFRGGAYNEQFF TGTGCCAGCAGCTTTCGCGGGGGGGCTTACAATGAGCAGTTCTTC
- TRBJ2-5 TRBV7-2 - CASSLASSRETQYF TGTGCCAGCAGCTTAGCGAGTAGCAGAGAGACCCAGTACTTC
- TRBJ2-3 TRBV7-9 few CASSLTLDSAADTQYF TGTGCCAGCAGCTTAACCCTGGACAGCGCGGCAGATACGCAGTATTTT
- TRBJ1-4 TRBV2 once CASCATTNEKLFF TGTGCCAGCTGCGCCACAACTAATGAAAAACTGTTTTTT
- TRBJ2-1 TRBV5-6 - CASSLLTDAYNEQFF TGTGCCAGCAGCTTGTTGACAGATGCCTACAATGAGCAGTTCTTC
TRBD1 TRBJ2-3 TRBV5-4 - CASSPRTGRFTDTQYF TGTGCCAGCAGCCCGAGGACAGGGCGTTTCACAGATACGCAGTATTTT
TRBD1 TRBJ1-3 TRBV7-9 - CASSWDRSGNTIYF TGTGCCAGCAGCTGGGACAGATCTGGAAACACCATATATTTT
- TRBJ2-1 TRBV7-9 few CASSEISGGDNEQFF TGTGCCAGCAGCGAGATTTCGGGGGGCGACAATGAGCAGTTCTTC
- TRBJ1-2 TRBV5-6 - CASSLTDAKHYGYTF TGTGCCAGCAGCTTGACAGATGCAAAACACTATGGCTACACCTTC
TRBD1 TRBJ2-7 TRBV15 - CATSRPGTAFIRQYF TGTGCCACCAGCAGACCCGGGACAGCCTTCATTCGGCAGTACTTC
- TRBJ2-5 TRBV5-6 - CASSLVGGRETQYF TGTGCCAGCAGCTTGGTAGGGGGACGCGAGACCCAGTACTTC
- TRBJ2-7 TRBV29-1 - CSAASAVYEQYF TGCAGCGCCGCTAGCGCGGTCTACGAGCAGTACTTC
TRBD2 TRBJ2-1 TRBV6-5 - CASRGAKRGDNEQFF TGTGCCAGCAGGGGGGCCAAGCGGGGGGACAATGAGCAGTTCTTC
- TRBJ1-1 TRBV7-9 - CSSSLDGRGWPAFF TGTTCCAGCAGCTTAGATGGCAGGGGTTGGCCAGCTTTCTTT
- TRBJ2-6 TRBV25-1 few CASSDRLNSGANVLTF TGTGCCAGCAGTGACAGGCTTAACTCTGGGGCCAACGTCCTGACTTTC
- TRBJ2-7 TRBV2 - CASSRQVLGEQYF TGTGCCAGCAGCCGACAGGTTTTGGGCGAGCAGTACTTC
- TRBJ2-7 TRBV7-7 - CASSAGRGSYEQYF TGTGCTAGCAGCGCCGGCAGGGGAAGCTACGAGCAGTACTTC
TRBD1 TRBJ2-7 TRBV5-6 - CASSLWGQVGTYEQYF TGTGCCAGCAGCTTGTGGGGACAGGTGGGGACCTACGAGCAGTACTTC
- TRBJ2-5 TRBV11-2 - CASSLHGVAEGTQYF TGTGCCAGCAGCCTACACGGGGTGGCCGAGGGGACCCAGTACTTC
- TRBJ1-4 TRBV29-1 - CSIEDLGAPGKLFF TGCAGCATTGAAGATCTGGGGGCTCCGGGGAAACTGTTTTTT
- TRBJ1-1 TRBV28 once CASIPGHLNTEAFF TGTGCCAGCATCCCGGGACATTTGAACACTGAAGCTTTCTTT
TRBD2 TRBJ2-3 TRBV29-1 - CSVSYSGGDTDTQYF TGCAGCGTATCTTATAGCGGGGGGGACACAGATACGCAGTATTTT